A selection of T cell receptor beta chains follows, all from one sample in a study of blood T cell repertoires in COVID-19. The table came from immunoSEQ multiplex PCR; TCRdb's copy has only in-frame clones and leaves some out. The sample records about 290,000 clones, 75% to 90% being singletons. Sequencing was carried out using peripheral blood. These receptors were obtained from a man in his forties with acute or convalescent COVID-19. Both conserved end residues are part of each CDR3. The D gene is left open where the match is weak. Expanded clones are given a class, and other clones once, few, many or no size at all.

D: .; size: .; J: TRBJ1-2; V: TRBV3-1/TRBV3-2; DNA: TGTGCCAGCAGCCAATGGCAATCTAACTATGGCTACACCTTC; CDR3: CASSQWQSNYGYTF
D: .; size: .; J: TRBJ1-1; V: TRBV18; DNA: TGTGCCAGCTCACCTCCGGGATCCACTGAAGCTTTCTTT; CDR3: CASSPPGSTEAFF
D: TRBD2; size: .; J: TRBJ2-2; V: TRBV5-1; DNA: TGCGCCAGCAGCGTGACTAGCGGGGGGGCCGTAAACGGGGAGCTGTTTTTT; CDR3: CASSVTSGGAVNGELFF
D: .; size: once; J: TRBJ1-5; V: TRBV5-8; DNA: TGTGCCAGCAGAGACCGACAGACGAATCAGCCCCAGCATTTT; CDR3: CASRDRQTNQPQHF
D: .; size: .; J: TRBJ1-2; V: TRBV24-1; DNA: TGTGCCACCAGTGACCCCACCAGGGGTTATGGCTACACCTTC; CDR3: CATSDPTRGYGYTF
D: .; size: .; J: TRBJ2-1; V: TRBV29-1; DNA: TGCAGCGTTGAAGGGGGAGCTCCTGAGCAGTTCTTC; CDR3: CSVEGGAPEQFF
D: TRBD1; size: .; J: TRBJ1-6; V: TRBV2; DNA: TGTGCCAGCAGTGAATGGGGACAGTTAAATAATTCACCCCTCCACTTT; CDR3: CASSEWGQLNNSPLHF
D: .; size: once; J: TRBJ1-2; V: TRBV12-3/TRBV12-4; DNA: TGTGCCAGCAGTTTTAGGAGGGGCGATGGCTACACCTTC; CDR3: CASSFRRGDGYTF
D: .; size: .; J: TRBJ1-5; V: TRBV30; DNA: TGTGCCTGGAGCCACAGGGCGGGCAATCAGCCCCAGCATTTT; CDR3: CAWSHRAGNQPQHF
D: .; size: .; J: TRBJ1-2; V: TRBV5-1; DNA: TGCGCCAGCAGCTTGGTGGGAGGGGACGGCTACACCTTC; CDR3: CASSLVGGDGYTF
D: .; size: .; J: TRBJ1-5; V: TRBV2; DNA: TGTGCCAGCAGCCTCGGTAGCAATCAGCCCCAGCATTTT; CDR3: CASSLGSNQPQHF